These 2 T cell receptor beta chains came from one sample sequenced in a study of neurological immune-mediated disorders. TCRdb re-called the 5' RACE reads through MiXCR, storing one row per CDR3 protein. The data hold thousands of distinct CDR3 sequences, with less than 25% observed a single time. Sequenced sample: CD8+ T cells from blood. Receptors originate from a woman between 55 and 75 years old with HTLV-1-associated myelopathy (HAM/TSP).

By proportion, this clonotype is medium-sized (0.01 to 0.1%). The CDR3 sequence is CSVGPTGQGLTYEQYF. CDR3 nucleotide sequence: TGCAGCGTTGGACCGACGGGACAGGGGCTTACCTACGAGCAGTACTTC. The rearrangement links TRBV29-1 to TRBJ2-7; 10 bases match TRBD1. Germline CDR1 and CDR2: SQVTM and ANQGSEA. The V segment lost 4 bases and the J segment 2 bases; nucleotides outside the gene matches: 11. This CDR3 is 16 amino acids long.

This clonotype was recorded at least ten times. V is TRBV7-9 and J is TRBJ2-1; 8 bases are shared with TRBD2. The V segment lost 4 bases and the J segment 0 bases; nucleotides outside the gene matches: 17. The CDR3 loop spans 20 amino acids. Germline CDR1 SEHNR, CDR2 FQNEAQ (reference sequence). CDR3 sequence: CASSSLSLRGGLSSYNEQFF. In DNA form, the CDR3 reads TGTGCCAGCAGCTCTCTCTCATTGCGCGGGGGGCTTAGCTCCTACAATGAGCAGTTCTTC.